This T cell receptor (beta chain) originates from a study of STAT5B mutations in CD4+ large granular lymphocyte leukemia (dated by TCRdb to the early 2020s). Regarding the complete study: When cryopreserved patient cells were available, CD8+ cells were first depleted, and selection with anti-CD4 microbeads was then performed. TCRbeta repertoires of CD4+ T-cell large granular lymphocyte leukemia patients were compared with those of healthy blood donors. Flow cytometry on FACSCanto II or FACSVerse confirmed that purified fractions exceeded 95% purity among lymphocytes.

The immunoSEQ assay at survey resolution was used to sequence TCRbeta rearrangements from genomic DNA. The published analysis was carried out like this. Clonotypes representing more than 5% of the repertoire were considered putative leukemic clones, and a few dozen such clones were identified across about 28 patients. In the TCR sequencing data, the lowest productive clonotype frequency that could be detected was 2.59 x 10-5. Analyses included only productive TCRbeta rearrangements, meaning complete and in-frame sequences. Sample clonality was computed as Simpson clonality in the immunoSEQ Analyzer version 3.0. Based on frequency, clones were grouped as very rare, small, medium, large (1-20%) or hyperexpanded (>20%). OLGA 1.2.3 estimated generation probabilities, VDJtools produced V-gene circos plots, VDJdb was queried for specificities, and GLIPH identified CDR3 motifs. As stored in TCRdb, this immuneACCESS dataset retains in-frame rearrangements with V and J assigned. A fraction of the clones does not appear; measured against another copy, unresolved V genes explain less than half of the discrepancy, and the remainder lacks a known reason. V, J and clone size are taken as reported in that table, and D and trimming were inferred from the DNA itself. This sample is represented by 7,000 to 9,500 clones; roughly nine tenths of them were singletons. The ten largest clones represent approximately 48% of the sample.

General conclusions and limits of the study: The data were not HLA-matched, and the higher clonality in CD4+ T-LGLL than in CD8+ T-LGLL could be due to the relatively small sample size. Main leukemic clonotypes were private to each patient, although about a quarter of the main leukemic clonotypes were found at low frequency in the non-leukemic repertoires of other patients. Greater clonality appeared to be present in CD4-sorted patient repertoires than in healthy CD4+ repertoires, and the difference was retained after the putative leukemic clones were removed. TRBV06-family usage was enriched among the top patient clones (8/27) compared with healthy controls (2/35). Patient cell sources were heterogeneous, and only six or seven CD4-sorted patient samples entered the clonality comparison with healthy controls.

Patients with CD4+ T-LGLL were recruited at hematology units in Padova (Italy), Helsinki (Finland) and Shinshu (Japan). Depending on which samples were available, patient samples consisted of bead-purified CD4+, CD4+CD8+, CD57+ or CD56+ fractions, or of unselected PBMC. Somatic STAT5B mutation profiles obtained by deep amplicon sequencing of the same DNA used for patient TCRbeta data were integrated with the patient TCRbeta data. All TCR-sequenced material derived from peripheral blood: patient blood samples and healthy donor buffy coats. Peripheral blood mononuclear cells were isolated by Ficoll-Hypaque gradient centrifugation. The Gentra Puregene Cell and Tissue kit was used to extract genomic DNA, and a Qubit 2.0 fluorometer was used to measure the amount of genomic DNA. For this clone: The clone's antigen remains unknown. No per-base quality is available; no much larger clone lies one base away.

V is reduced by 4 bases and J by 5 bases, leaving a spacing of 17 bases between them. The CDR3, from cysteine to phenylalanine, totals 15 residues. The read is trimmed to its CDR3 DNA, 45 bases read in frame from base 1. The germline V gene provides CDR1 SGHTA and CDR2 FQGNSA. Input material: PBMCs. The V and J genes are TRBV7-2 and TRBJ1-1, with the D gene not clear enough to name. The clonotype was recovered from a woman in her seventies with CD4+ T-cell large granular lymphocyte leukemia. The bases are TGTGCCAGCAGCTCCGTGGCTGGGCAGTCGACTGAAGCTTTCTTT. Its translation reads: CASSSVAGQSTEAFF.